The present entry profiles one T cell receptor beta chain with its context. Its antigen is unknown. The sample comes from a study of cytomegalovirus exposure and HLA in healthy donors. Findings of the study overall: Reportedly, diagnosis of cytomegalovirus status by the classifier showed high specificity and sensitivity. Cytomegalovirus association was listed for around 170 TCR beta chains.

The CDR3 length is 16 residues. Germline lookup yields CDR1 MDHEN and CDR2 SYDVKM. V shed 6 bases, J shed 3 bases, and the junction held 11 bases outside the gene matches. The primer mix had 60 Vbeta and 13 Jbeta primers. Using immunoSEQ multiplex PCR, the repertoire was profiled, and TCRdb retains in-frame clones only, with some absent. Of 300,000 or so clones listed, approximately 84% were seen once; the top ten hold more than 1.5%. This sequence joins TRBV28 and TRBJ1-5; 7 bases match TRBD1. Sequencing was carried out using PBMCs. The receptor was derived from a middle-aged woman in good health and CMV-seropositive. CDR3 residues: CASRGTDRGINQPQHF. The CDR3 DNA reads as TGTGCCAGCAGGGGGACAGATCGGGGAATCAATCAGCCCCAGCATTTT. The complete variable domain, with remaining parts taken from reference TRBV28 and TRBJ1-5, reads DVKVTQSSRYLVKRTGEKVFLECVQDMDHENMFWYRQDPGLGLRLIYFSYDVKMKEKGDIPEGYSVSREKKERFSLILESASTNQTSMYLCASRGTDRGINQPQHFGDGTRLSIL.